Given below is one T cell receptor beta chain in context. Its cognate antigen has yet to be identified. Qualities for individual bases were not recorded, and no much larger clone is one base off. The sample originates from a study of CD8 T cells in Susac syndrome (dated by TCRdb to between 2017 and 2020). About the investigation overall: The study used repertoire sequencing to test whether antigen drove CD8+ T cell activation and differentiation in Susac syndrome. CD8+ T cell repertoire clonality was compared between about a dozen healthy donors, approximately 14 Susac syndrome patients and fewer than 19 multiple sclerosis patients. General study outcomes and caveats: The number of individuals in the TCR sequencing and HLA analysis was recognized as being relatively small.

High-throughput TCR beta sequencing profiled peripheral blood CD8+ and CD4+ T cells from healthy donors, Susac syndrome patients and multiple sclerosis patients. The multiple sclerosis controls were treatment-naive patients whose relapsing-remitting disease, either stable or active, fulfilled the revised McDonald criteria. Bulk CD8+ and CD4+ T cells were purified by magnetic negative isolation, while CD8+ TEMRA cells were enriched using FACS. Blood was drawn into EDTA tubes, processed within 24 hours, and PBMCs were isolated by density gradient centrifugation. PBMCs intended for TCR sequencing were cryopreserved in liquid nitrogen and were subsequently thawed in a 37 degrees C water bath. The sorted or isolated CD4+, CD8+ and CD8+ TEMRA cells had a purity of 90% or higher. RNA was extracted using the RNeasy kit, and about 0.5 to 1 ug of the RNA was reverse transcribed with random hexamers. The immunoSEQ multiplex PCR assay, which covers 54 Vbeta and 13 Jbeta segments, was used to amplify TCR beta CDR3 regions. Bias from PCR amplification was corrected by using a synthetic template baseline for primer optimization and for computational correction. On the study's bioinformatics: Reads were assigned to V, D and J genes according to IMGT and analyzed in immunoSEQ Analyzer, with only productive sequences retained. To calculate clonality, Shannon entropy was normalized by log2 of the number of productive unique sequences and then subtracted from one. Public and private clones were assessed among the 100 most prevalent clones of each patient and control. Clones were defined as Susac-specific when absent from the healthy and MS cohorts, from about 970 published viral clones and from other ImmuneACCESS disease sequences. TCRdb trimmed the raw reads at Q25, called clones with MiXCR and kept productive beta chains. Each CDR3 protein gets just one entry, which takes the most common genes and DNA from the rows behind it. TCRdb, not the authors, supplied the V and J calls. This sample holds more than 65,000 distinct CDR3 sequences; 94% were observed only once. Jointly, the top ten make up 0.55% to 0.7% of the sample.

The material sequenced was CD8+ T cells from PBMCs. This TCR was sampled from a human donor with multiple sclerosis.

The nucleotide sequence reads TGTGCCAGCAGCTTAGTACTAGCGGCGGACTACGAGCAGTACTTC. It translates as CASSLVLAADYEQYF. The V and J genes are TRBV5-6 and TRBJ2-7; 8 junctional bases match TRBD2. Germline trimming amounts to 2 bases on V and 3 bases on J, with 7 as the count of junction bases outside the gene matches. The germline V gene supplies CDR1 SGHDT and CDR2 YYEEEE. The CDR3, cysteine through phenylalanine, is 15 amino acids long. CDR3 DNA is the only sequence kept; it has 45 bases, read in frame from the first base.